The clone carrying this T cell receptor beta chain occurred a few times. The data were produced by immunoSEQ multiplex PCR, yet TCRdb's version contains in-frame clones alone and is incomplete. The sample has about 60,000 clones, roughly 91% seen once. The data are from a study of T cell changes during pregnancy in multiple sclerosis. Germline loops: CDR1 MDHEN, CDR2 SYDVKM. This CDR3 comprises 14 residues. V dropped 6 bases and J dropped 0 bases, with 9 bases sitting between them. The chain couples TRBV28 to TRBJ1-5; D might be TRBD1 (6 bases). Sequences were derived from peripheral blood, sampled in the second trimester of pregnancy. This receptor was obtained from a female donor with multiple sclerosis, enrolled in a pregnancy study. CDR3 amino acids: CASRTGFSNQPQHF. DNA of the CDR3: TGTGCCAGCAGAACAGGGTTTAGCAATCAGCCCCAGCATTTT.